This TCR beta chain is from a study of T cell responses to AZD1222 COVID-19 vaccine. Study in general: Second-dose intervals near 4 or 12 weeks were combined. Study results and limitations: An increase in Spike-specific TCR breadth and depth was observed after two AZD1222 doses. In all cases, repertoires were sampled only after the peak T cell response. Only five or six individuals given AZD1222 were seropositive at baseline.

Sequencing was performed with immunoSEQ multiplex PCR; in TCRdb, only in-frame clones are kept and a portion is missing. The sample lists 150,000 to 200,000 clones, 90% occurring once. Trimming pared 7 bases from V and 0 bases from J, leaving 9 bases between. CDR3 length equals 13 residues. Germline V lookup: CDR1 SEHNR, CDR2 FQNEAQ (reference sequence). Comments on this clone: Antigen specificity is unknown.

This receptor was identified in an adult in good health. This rearrangement joins TRBV7-9 to TRBJ2-5; D uncertain. Here the sequenced sample was peripheral blood, taken on day 0 of AZD1222 vaccination. CDR3 region: CASIPGYQETQYF. CDR3 coding DNA: TGTGCCAGCATTCCAGGCTACCAAGAGACCCAGTACTTC. The whole variable domain, filled in from reference TRBV7-9 and TRBJ2-5, reads DTGVSQNPRHKITKRGQNVTFRCDPISEHNRLYWYRQTLGQGPEFLTYFQNEAQLEKSRLLSDRFSAERPKGSFSTLEIQRTEQGDSAMYLCASIPGYQETQYFGPGTRLLVL.